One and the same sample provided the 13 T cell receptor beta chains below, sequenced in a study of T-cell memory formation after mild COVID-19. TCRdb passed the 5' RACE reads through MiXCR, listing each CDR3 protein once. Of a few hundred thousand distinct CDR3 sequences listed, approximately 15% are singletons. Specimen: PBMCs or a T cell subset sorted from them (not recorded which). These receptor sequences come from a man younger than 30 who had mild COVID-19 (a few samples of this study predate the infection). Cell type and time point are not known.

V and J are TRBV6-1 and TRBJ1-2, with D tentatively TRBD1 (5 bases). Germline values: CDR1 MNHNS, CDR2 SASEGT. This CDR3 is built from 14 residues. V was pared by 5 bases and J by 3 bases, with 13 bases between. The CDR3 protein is CASSSQGSYYGYTF. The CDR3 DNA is TGTGCCAGCAGTAGCCAGGGCAGCTACTATGGCTACACCTTC.

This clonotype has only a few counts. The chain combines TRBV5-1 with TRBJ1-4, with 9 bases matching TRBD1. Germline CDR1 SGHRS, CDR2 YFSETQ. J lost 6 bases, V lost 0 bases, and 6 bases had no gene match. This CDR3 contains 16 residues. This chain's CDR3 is CASSLAGTGFYEKLFF. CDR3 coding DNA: TGCGCCAGCAGCTTGGCCGGGACAGGGTTTTATGAAAAACTGTTTTTT.

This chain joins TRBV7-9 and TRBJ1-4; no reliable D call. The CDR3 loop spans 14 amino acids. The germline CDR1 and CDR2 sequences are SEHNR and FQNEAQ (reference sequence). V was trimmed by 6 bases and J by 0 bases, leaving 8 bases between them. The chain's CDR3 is CASRARATNEKLFF. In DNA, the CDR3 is TGTGCCAGCAGGGCGCGGGCAACTAATGAAAAACTGTTTTTT.

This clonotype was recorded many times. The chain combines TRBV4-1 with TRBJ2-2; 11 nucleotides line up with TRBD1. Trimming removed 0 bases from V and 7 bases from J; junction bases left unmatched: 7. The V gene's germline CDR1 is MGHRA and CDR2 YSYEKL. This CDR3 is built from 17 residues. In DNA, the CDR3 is TGCGCCAGCAGCCAAGATATGGGGACAGGGGGTTTCGGGGAGCTGTTTTTT. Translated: CASSQDMGTGGFGELFF.

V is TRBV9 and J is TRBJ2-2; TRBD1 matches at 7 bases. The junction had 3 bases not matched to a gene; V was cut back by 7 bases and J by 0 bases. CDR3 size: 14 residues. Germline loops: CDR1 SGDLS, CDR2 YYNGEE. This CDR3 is CASPQGTNTGELFF. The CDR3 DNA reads TGTGCCAGCCCACAGGGGACGAACACCGGGGAGCTGTTTTTT.

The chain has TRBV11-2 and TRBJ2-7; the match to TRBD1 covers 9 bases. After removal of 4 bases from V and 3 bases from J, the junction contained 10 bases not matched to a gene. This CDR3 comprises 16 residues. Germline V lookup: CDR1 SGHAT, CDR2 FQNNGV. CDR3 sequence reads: CASSWDRASGGYEQYF. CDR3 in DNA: TGTGCCAGCAGCTGGGACAGGGCAAGTGGCGGCTACGAGCAGTACTTC.

The CDR3 sequence is CASSQEGAAGFGELFF. CDR3 nucleotides: TGCGCCAGCAGCCAAGAAGGGGCGGCAGGGTTCGGGGAGCTGTTTTTT. The chain joins TRBV4-1 to TRBJ2-2, with a possible D match to TRBD1 (5 bases). This CDR3 region has 16 residues. The germline V and J ends were trimmed by 0 bases and 7 bases, with 15 bases remaining between them. The germline CDR1 and CDR2 sequences are MGHRA and YSYEKL.

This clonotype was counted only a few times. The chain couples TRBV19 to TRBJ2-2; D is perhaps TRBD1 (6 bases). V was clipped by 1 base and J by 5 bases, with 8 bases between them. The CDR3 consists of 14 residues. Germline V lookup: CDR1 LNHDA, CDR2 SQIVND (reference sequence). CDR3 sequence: CASSIVDRTGELFF. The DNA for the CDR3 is TGTGCCAGTAGTATAGTTGACAGGACCGGGGAGCTGTTTTTT.

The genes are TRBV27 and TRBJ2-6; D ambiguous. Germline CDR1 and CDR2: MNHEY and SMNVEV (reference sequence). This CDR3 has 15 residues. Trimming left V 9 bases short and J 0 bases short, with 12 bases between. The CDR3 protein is CASRTFHSGANVLTF. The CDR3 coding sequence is TGTGCCAGTCGCACCTTTCACTCTGGGGCCAACGTCCTGACTTTC.

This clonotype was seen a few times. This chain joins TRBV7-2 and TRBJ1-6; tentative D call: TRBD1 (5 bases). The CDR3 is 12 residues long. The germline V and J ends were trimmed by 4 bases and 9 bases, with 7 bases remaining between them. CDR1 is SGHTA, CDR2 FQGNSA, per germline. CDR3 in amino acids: CASSSRVSPLHF. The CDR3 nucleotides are TGTGCCAGCAGCTCCAGGGTTTCACCCCTCCACTTT.

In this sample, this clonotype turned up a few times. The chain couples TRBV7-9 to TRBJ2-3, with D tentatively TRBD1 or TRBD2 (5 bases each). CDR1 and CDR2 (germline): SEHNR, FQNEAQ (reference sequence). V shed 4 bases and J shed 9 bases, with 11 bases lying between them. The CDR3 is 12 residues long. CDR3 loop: CASSSGRQTQYF. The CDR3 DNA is TGTGCCAGCAGCTCGGGAAGACAGACGCAGTATTTT.

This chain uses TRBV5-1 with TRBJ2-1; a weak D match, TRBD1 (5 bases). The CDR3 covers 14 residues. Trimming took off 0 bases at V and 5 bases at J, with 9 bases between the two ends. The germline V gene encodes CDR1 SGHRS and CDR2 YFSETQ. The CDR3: CASSLEDTHNEQFF. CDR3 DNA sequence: TGCGCCAGCAGCTTGGAGGACACCCACAATGAGCAGTTCTTC.

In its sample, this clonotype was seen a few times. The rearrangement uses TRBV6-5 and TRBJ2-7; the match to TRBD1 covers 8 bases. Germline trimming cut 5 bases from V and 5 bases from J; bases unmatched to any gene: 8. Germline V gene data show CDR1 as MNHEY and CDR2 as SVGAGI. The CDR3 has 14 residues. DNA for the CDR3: TGTGCCAGCAGTGACGGACAGGGTTTCAACGAGCAGTACGTC. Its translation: CASSDGQGFNEQYV.